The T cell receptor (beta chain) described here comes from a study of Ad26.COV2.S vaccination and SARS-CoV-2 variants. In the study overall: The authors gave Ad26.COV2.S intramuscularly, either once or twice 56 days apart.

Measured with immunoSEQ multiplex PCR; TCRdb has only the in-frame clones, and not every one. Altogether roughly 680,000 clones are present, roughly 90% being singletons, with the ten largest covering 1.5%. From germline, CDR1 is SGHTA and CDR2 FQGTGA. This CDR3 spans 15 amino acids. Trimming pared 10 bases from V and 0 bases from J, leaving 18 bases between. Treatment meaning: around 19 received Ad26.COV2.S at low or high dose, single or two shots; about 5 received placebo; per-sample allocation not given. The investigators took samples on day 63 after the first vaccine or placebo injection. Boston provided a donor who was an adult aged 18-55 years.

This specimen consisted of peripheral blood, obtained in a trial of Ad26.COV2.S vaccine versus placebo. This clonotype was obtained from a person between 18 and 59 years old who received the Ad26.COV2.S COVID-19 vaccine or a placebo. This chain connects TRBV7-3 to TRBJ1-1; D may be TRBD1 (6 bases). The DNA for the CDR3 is TGTGCCACTCAGGTGAGGAGGGGGATGAACACTGAAGCTTTCTTT. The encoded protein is CATQVRRGMNTEAFF.